These 7 T cell receptor beta chains share one sample of origin, sequenced in a study of T cell responses to AZD1222 COVID-19 vaccine. This table comes from immunoSEQ multiplex PCR, and its TCRdb copy is limited to in-frame clones, with some not included. The sample shows roughly 80,000 clones, around nine tenths of them seen only once. The specimen was peripheral blood, collected on day 0 of AZD1222 vaccination. The source is an adult in good health.

V usage is TRBV29-1 and J usage is TRBJ1-2, with D perhaps TRBD1 (5 bases). The germline CDR1 and CDR2 sequences are SQVTM and ANQGSEA. Deletions cut 7 bases from V and 6 bases from J, with 15 bases between. The CDR3 totals 12 residues. CDR3 in amino acids: CSDVGGVDGYTF. CDR3 coding DNA: TGCAGCGACGTGGGAGGGGTCGATGGCTACACCTTC.

The genes are TRBV29-1 and TRBJ1-4; maybe TRBD1 (6 bases). Germline CDR1 and CDR2: SQVTM and ANQGSEA. The CDR3 sequence is 12 residues long. The germline V and J ends were trimmed by 7 bases and 5 bases, with 11 bases remaining between them. The CDR3 sequence is CSGGQINEKLFF. CDR3 nucleotides: TGCAGCGGCGGACAGATAAATGAAAAACTGTTTTTT.

In the case of this clone: Other DNA sequences within the sample encode an identical CDR3. The chain joins TRBV11-3 to TRBJ2-2, with D hard to call. Looked up from germline, CDR1 is SGHNT and CDR2 is YENEEA. CDR3 length equals 15 residues. The germline V and J ends were trimmed by 1 base and 1 base, with 7 bases remaining between them. This CDR3 reads CASSLAGGNTGELFF. In nucleotides, the CDR3 is TGTGCCAGCAGCTTAGCGGGCGGGAACACCGGGGAGCTGTTTTTT. The full variable domain, in which reference TRBV11-3 and TRBJ2-2 provide the parts outside the CDR3, is EAGVVQSPRYKIIEKKQPVAFWCNPISGHNTLYWYLQNLGQGPELLIRYENEEAVDDSQLPKDRFSAERLKGVDSTLKIQPAELGDSAVYLCASSLAGGNTGELFFGEGSRLTVL.

This sequence joins TRBV29-1 and TRBJ1-4; TRBD1 is a possible D gene (6 bases). Germline lookup yields CDR1 SQVTM and CDR2 ANQGSEA. Trimming removed 7 bases at V and 5 bases at J, with 14 bases between. The CDR3 loop spans 13 amino acids. CDR3 region: CSGIDRWNEKLFF. The CDR3 nucleotides are TGCAGCGGCATCGACAGGTGGAATGAAAAACTGTTTTTT.

V and J are TRBV3-1 (or the pseudogene TRBV3-2) and TRBJ1-5; D not resolved. The length of the CDR3 is 15 residues. The germline CDR1 and CDR2 sequences are LGHDT and YNNKEL (reference sequence). Deletions cut 4 bases from V and 5 bases from J, with 15 bases between. The CDR3 sequence: CASSPKGLFDQPQHF. As DNA, the CDR3 is TGTGCCAGCAGCCCAAAGGGCCTTTTCGATCAGCCCCAGCATTTT.

This chain links TRBV2 with TRBJ1-1, with a weak D call TRBD1 (5 bases). The CDR3 covers 14 residues. Germline-derived CDR1 and CDR2 are SNHLY and FYNNEI. Trimming pared 6 bases from V and 2 bases from J, leaving 13 bases between. In DNA form, the CDR3 reads TGTGCCAGCAGGAGGAGTGGGGCTAACACTGAAGCTTTCTTT. Translation: CASRRSGANTEAFF. Full variable domain (outside the CDR3, taken from reference TRBV2 and TRBJ1-1): EPEVTQTPSHQVTQMGQEVILRCVPISNHLYFYWYRQILGQKVEFLVSFYNNEISEKSEIFDDQFSVERPDGSNFTLKIRSTKLEDSAMYFCASRRSGANTEAFFGQGTRLTVV.

The chain carries TRBV6-5 and TRBJ1-1; weak D call: TRBD1 (5 bases). Trimming left V 7 bases short and J 4 bases short, with 13 bases between. Germline V gene sequence: CDR1 MNHEY, CDR2 SVGAGI. CDR3 size: 13 residues. Here the CDR3 reads CASIMPGGTEAFF. DNA of the CDR3: TGTGCCAGCATAATGCCGGGGGGCACTGAAGCTTTCTTT.